Listed below are T cell receptor beta chains from one sample, sequenced in a study of blood T cell repertoires in COVID-19. Generated by immunoSEQ multiplex PCR, the TCRdb table keeps only in-frame clones and is missing some. This sample has 68,000 or so clones, with 60% to 85% found just once. Sequenced input: peripheral blood. These receptors all stem from a human donor in a cohort sampled during active COVID-19. The CDR3 runs from the conserved cysteine through the conserved F or W. The order of the fields is D gene, J gene, clone size, V gene, CDR3 DNA, CDR3 protein. The D gene is left open where the match is weak. Not all rows give a size; the values are once, few, many and, for expanded clones, a class.

D gene: -; J gene: TRBJ2-2; clone size: few; V gene: TRBV10-1; CDR3 DNA: TGCGCCAGCAGTGAATTTAGACAGAAAAACACCGGGGAGCTGTTTTTT; CDR3 protein: CASSEFRQKNTGELFF
D gene: -; J gene: TRBJ2-1; clone size: -; V gene: TRBV7-2; CDR3 DNA: TGTGCCAGCAGCTTAGTAAGTTACAACTACAATGAGCAGTTCTTC; CDR3 protein: CASSLVSYNYNEQFF
D gene: -; J gene: TRBJ1-4; clone size: -; V gene: TRBV28; CDR3 DNA: TGTGCCACCGCCGGTAGCGAAAAACTGTTTTTT; CDR3 protein: CATAGSEKLFF
D gene: TRBD1; J gene: TRBJ1-1; clone size: -; V gene: TRBV18; CDR3 DNA: TGTGCCAGCTCACCGACTCAACTGGGGACAGCCAACACTGAAGCTTTCTTT; CDR3 protein: CASSPTQLGTANTEAFF
D gene: -; J gene: TRBJ2-3; clone size: -; V gene: TRBV11-2; CDR3 DNA: TGTGCCAGCACCCTAAAAGGGGGTTTTTCAGATACGCAGTATTTT; CDR3 protein: CASTLKGGFSDTQYF
D gene: -; J gene: TRBJ1-2; clone size: once; V gene: TRBV4-1; CDR3 DNA: TGCGCCAGCAGCCAAGTCCTGACTACTCCCATCTATGGCTACACCTTC; CDR3 protein: CASSQVLTTPIYGYTF
D gene: -; J gene: TRBJ1-4; clone size: -; V gene: TRBV9; CDR3 DNA: TGTGCCAGCAGCGTAGCCCCCCTAGACGGGTCCGGGGGAAAACTGTTTTTT; CDR3 protein: CASSVAPLDGSGGKLFF
D gene: TRBD2; J gene: TRBJ2-3; clone size: -; V gene: TRBV5-4; CDR3 DNA: TGTGCCAGCAGCTTGGACGGGAGGTACACAGATACGCAGTATTTT; CDR3 protein: CASSLDGRYTDTQYF
D gene: TRBD1; J gene: TRBJ2-1; clone size: -; V gene: TRBV7-9; CDR3 DNA: TGTGCCAGCAGCTTGGACAGGGGGCGGAATGAGCAGTTCTTC; CDR3 protein: CASSLDRGRNEQFF
D gene: -; J gene: TRBJ2-2; clone size: -; V gene: TRBV9; CDR3 DNA: TGTGCCAGCAGCGTAGCTACAGGGACCACCGGGGAGCTGTTTTTT; CDR3 protein: CASSVATGTTGELFF
D gene: -; J gene: TRBJ1-6; clone size: -; V gene: TRBV19; CDR3 DNA: TGTGCCAGTAGTATGTCCAGGGTTAGTAATTCACCCCTCCACTTT; CDR3 protein: CASSMSRVSNSPLHF
D gene: TRBD1; J gene: TRBJ2-2; clone size: -; V gene: TRBV6-4; CDR3 DNA: TGTGCCAGCAGCTCGGACAGGGAGGTCAACGGGGAGCTGTTTTTT; CDR3 protein: CASSSDREVNGELFF
D gene: -; J gene: TRBJ1-6; clone size: few; V gene: TRBV9; CDR3 DNA: TGTGCCAGCAGCGTAGCGGCAGGAAATTCACCCCTCCACTTT; CDR3 protein: CASSVAAGNSPLHF
D gene: TRBD1; J gene: TRBJ2-3; clone size: -; V gene: TRBV7-9; CDR3 DNA: TGTGCCAGCAGCGGAACCACAGGGGTTGGAGATACGCAGTATTTT; CDR3 protein: CASSGTTGVGDTQYF
D gene: TRBD2; J gene: TRBJ2-3; clone size: -; V gene: TRBV5-1; CDR3 DNA: TGCGCCAGCAGCTTGGGGGTAGCGGGGAGCACAGATACGCAGTATTTT; CDR3 protein: CASSLGVAGSTDTQYF
D gene: -; J gene: TRBJ2-1; clone size: once; V gene: TRBV7-6; CDR3 DNA: TGTGCCAGCAGCTTATCGCCGGGGGCTAGCGGCCACAATGAGCAGTTCTTC; CDR3 protein: CASSLSPGASGHNEQFF
D gene: TRBD1; J gene: TRBJ2-5; clone size: -; V gene: TRBV4-3; CDR3 DNA: TGCGCCAGCAGCCAAACCTACGACTGGACAGGGCAAGAGACCCAGTACTTC; CDR3 protein: CASSQTYDWTGQETQYF
D gene: TRBD1; J gene: TRBJ2-5; clone size: -; V gene: TRBV11-2; CDR3 DNA: TGTGCCAGCAGCCGACAGGGGATTGGGGAGACCCAGTACTTC; CDR3 protein: CASSRQGIGETQYF
D gene: TRBD1; J gene: TRBJ1-5; clone size: -; V gene: TRBV18; CDR3 DNA: TGTGCCAGCTCACCACTCGGGACAGGGGATCAGCCCCAGCATTTT; CDR3 protein: CASSPLGTGDQPQHF
D gene: TRBD1; J gene: TRBJ1-1; clone size: -; V gene: TRBV2; CDR3 DNA: TGTGCCAGCACCAAGGACAGGGGAGCTCGGAACACTGAAGCTTTCTTT; CDR3 protein: CASTKDRGARNTEAFF
D gene: -; J gene: TRBJ2-5; clone size: -; V gene: TRBV25-1; CDR3 DNA: TGTGCCAGCAGTGAAGGCGGTAGCGGAGGCCAAGAGACCCAGTACTTC; CDR3 protein: CASSEGGSGGQETQYF
D gene: TRBD2; J gene: TRBJ2-1; clone size: -; V gene: TRBV10-3; CDR3 DNA: TGTGCCATCAGTGACCCCTCGCGTAGCGGGGGTGCTAGCTCCTACAATGAGCAGTTCTTC; CDR3 protein: CAISDPSRSGGASSYNEQFF
D gene: -; J gene: TRBJ2-7; clone size: -; V gene: TRBV5-1; CDR3 DNA: TGCGCCAGCAGCTTGGAAGGGGGTTACGAGCAGTACTTC; CDR3 protein: CASSLEGGYEQYF
D gene: -; J gene: TRBJ1-1; clone size: once; V gene: TRBV5-4; CDR3 DNA: TGTGCCAGCAAAAGGGAAAACGGGAAAGCTTTCTTT; CDR3 protein: CASKRENGKAFF
D gene: -; J gene: TRBJ2-7; clone size: -; V gene: TRBV21-1; CDR3 DNA: TGTGCCAGCAGCAAAGAGGTCCAACACGGGAGCTCCTACGAGCAGTACTTC; CDR3 protein: CASSKEVQHGSSYEQYF
D gene: -; J gene: TRBJ2-5; clone size: -; V gene: TRBV11-2; CDR3 DNA: TGTGCCAGCAGCTTAGAACGGGGTTACCAAGAGACCCAGTACTTC; CDR3 protein: CASSLERGYQETQYF
D gene: TRBD2; J gene: TRBJ2-7; clone size: -; V gene: TRBV28; CDR3 DNA: TGTGCCAGCAGTTTATTAGGACTAGCGGGTCAGGAGCAGTACTTC; CDR3 protein: CASSLLGLAGQEQYF
D gene: -; J gene: TRBJ1-1; clone size: -; V gene: TRBV6-2/TRBV6-3; CDR3 DNA: TGTGCCAGCAGCCCACATCCAGGCAGCAGCTCGGAAGCTTTCTTT; CDR3 protein: CASSPHPGSSSEAFF
D gene: -; J gene: TRBJ1-4; clone size: -; V gene: TRBV28; CDR3 DNA: TGTGCCAGCAGTTTAAAGAGACAAGCAACTAATGAAAAACTGTTTTTT; CDR3 protein: CASSLKRQATNEKLFF
D gene: -; J gene: TRBJ2-5; clone size: -; V gene: TRBV10-3; CDR3 DNA: TGTGCCATCAGCGACAGAGAAGAGACCCAGTACTTC; CDR3 protein: CAISDREETQYF
D gene: -; J gene: TRBJ2-3; clone size: -; V gene: TRBV6-5; CDR3 DNA: TGTGCCAGCCAGAGACTGGGCACAGATACGCAGTATTTT; CDR3 protein: CASQRLGTDTQYF
D gene: TRBD1; J gene: TRBJ2-2; clone size: few; V gene: TRBV7-9; CDR3 DNA: TGTGCCAGCAGCTATTACAGGGGGCGCACCGGGGAGCTGTTTTTT; CDR3 protein: CASSYYRGRTGELFF
D gene: -; J gene: TRBJ2-7; clone size: -; V gene: TRBV28; CDR3 DNA: TGTGCCAGCAGTTTTAGGGGTTCCTACGAGCAGTACTTC; CDR3 protein: CASSFRGSYEQYF
D gene: TRBD1; J gene: TRBJ2-7; clone size: -; V gene: TRBV7-2; CDR3 DNA: TGTGCCAGCAGCTCCGACAGGGTGACCTACGAGCAGTACTTC; CDR3 protein: CASSSDRVTYEQYF
D gene: -; J gene: TRBJ2-1; clone size: -; V gene: TRBV5-5; CDR3 DNA: TGTGCCAGCAGCTTCGGCGGGGAAGTGGTCAATGAGCAGTTCTTC; CDR3 protein: CASSFGGEVVNEQFF
D gene: TRBD2; J gene: TRBJ2-1; clone size: -; V gene: TRBV9; CDR3 DNA: TGTGCCAGCAGCCTCGGTAGCGGGGCCCCGAATGAGCAGTTCTTC; CDR3 protein: CASSLGSGAPNEQFF
D gene: TRBD2; J gene: TRBJ2-3; clone size: -; V gene: TRBV3-1/TRBV3-2; CDR3 DNA: TGTGCCAGCAAACCTCGGACTAGCGGCACAGATACGCAGTATTTT; CDR3 protein: CASKPRTSGTDTQYF
D gene: TRBD1; J gene: TRBJ2-3; clone size: -; V gene: TRBV5-6; CDR3 DNA: TGTGCCAGCAGCGGGGGGACAGGGAGCACCACAGATACGCAGTATTTT; CDR3 protein: CASSGGTGSTTDTQYF
D gene: TRBD1; J gene: TRBJ1-4; clone size: -; V gene: TRBV27; CDR3 DNA: TGTGCCAGCAGTTTGAGGGGGCCTCGTAATGAAAAACTGTTTTTT; CDR3 protein: CASSLRGPRNEKLFF
D gene: TRBD2; J gene: TRBJ2-7; clone size: -; V gene: TRBV7-2; CDR3 DNA: TGTGCCAGCAGCTGGACTAGCGGAGCAGCCTACGAGCAGTACTTC; CDR3 protein: CASSWTSGAAYEQYF
D gene: TRBD2; J gene: TRBJ2-5; clone size: -; V gene: TRBV27; CDR3 DNA: TGTGCCAGCAGTTTGACTAGCGGAAAACAAGAGACCCAGTACTTC; CDR3 protein: CASSLTSGKQETQYF
D gene: -; J gene: TRBJ2-5; clone size: -; V gene: TRBV21-1; CDR3 DNA: TGTGCCAGCAGCAACGGACAGAATAAAGAGACCCAGTACTTC; CDR3 protein: CASSNGQNKETQYF
D gene: -; J gene: TRBJ2-2; clone size: -; V gene: TRBV7-9; CDR3 DNA: TGTGCCAGCAGCTTACCACTAGCTGCGGAGCTGTTTTTT; CDR3 protein: CASSLPLAAELFF
D gene: -; J gene: TRBJ2-1; clone size: -; V gene: TRBV7-2; CDR3 DNA: TGTGCCAGCAGCTTGTTAGGAACGGGGGTGAATGAGCAGTTCTTC; CDR3 protein: CASSLLGTGVNEQFF
D gene: TRBD1; J gene: TRBJ2-3; clone size: -; V gene: TRBV9; CDR3 DNA: TGTGCCAGCAGCGTTCAGGACAGGGTTGCAGATACGCAGTATTTT; CDR3 protein: CASSVQDRVADTQYF
D gene: -; J gene: TRBJ2-5; clone size: -; V gene: TRBV19; CDR3 DNA: TGTGCCAGTAGTCTATTTTCGGGGAGGATCCAAGAGACCCAGTACTTC; CDR3 protein: CASSLFSGRIQETQYF